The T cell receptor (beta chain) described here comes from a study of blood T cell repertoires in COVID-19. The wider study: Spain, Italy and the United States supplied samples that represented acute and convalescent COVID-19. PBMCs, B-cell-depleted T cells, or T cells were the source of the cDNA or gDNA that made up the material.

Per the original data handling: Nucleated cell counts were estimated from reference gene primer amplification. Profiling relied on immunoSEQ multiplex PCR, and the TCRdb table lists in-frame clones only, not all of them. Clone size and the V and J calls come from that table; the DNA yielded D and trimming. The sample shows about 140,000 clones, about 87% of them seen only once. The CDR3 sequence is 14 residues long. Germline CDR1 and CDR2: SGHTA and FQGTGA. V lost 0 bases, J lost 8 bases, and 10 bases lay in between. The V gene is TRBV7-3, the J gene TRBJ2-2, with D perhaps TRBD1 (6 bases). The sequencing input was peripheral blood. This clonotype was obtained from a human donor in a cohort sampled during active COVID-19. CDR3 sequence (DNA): TGTGCCAGCAGCTTAACGTACGGGACAGGGGAGCTGTTTTTT. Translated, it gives CASSLTYGTGELFF.